This T cell receptor beta chain was observed in a study of CD8 T cells in ankylosing spondylitis. Study-wide results and caveats: Disease-linked clones were reportedly significantly enriched in matched ankylosing spondylitis synovial fluid. A TCR beta motif of fewer than 10 highly homologous variants seemed to mark ankylosing spondylitis blood.

As the method for making TCR beta libraries, quantitative 5'-RACE with molecular barcodes was used. TCRdb ran MiXCR on the 5' RACE reads and lists one entry per CDR3 protein. The sample has about 240,000 distinct CDR3 sequences, around 11% seen once. With respect to this clonotype: The antigen remains unidentified.

Sample: blood, either unsorted or a sorted T cell fraction (not recorded which). This receptor was identified in a male donor with ankylosing spondylitis or in good health (not recorded which).

The CDR3 nucleotides read TGCGCCAGCAGCCTGGGGCCAGGGGGGGAGACCCAGTACTTC. This codes for CASSLGPGGETQYF. This chain links TRBV4-1 with TRBJ2-5, with D possibly TRBD1 on 7 matching bases. Looked up from germline, CDR1 is MGHRA and CDR2 is YSYEKL. The germline V and J ends were trimmed by 4 bases and 5 bases, with 14 bases remaining between them. This CDR3 has 14 amino acids.